This record concerns one TCR beta chain sequence. Its antigen is as yet unknown. Assay: immunoSEQ multiplex PCR; the TCRdb copy retains only in-frame clones and omits some. The sample yields 150,000 to 250,000 clones, approximately 93% seen once. These data belong to a study of T cell responses to AZD1222 COVID-19 vaccine. General study findings and limits: Dominant CD4 TCR responses targeted spike regions 160-218 and 743-854.

Samples with a second dose at about 4 or about 12 weeks were pooled together. This CDR3 has 18 amino acids. Germline CDR1 and CDR2: SEHNR and FQNEAQ (reference sequence). Unmatched junction bases numbered 19, after V lost 5 bases and J lost 5 bases. The sequence was obtained from an adult who received the AZD1222 COVID-19 vaccine. The chain recombines TRBV7-9 with TRBJ2-3; TRBD2 aligns across 7 bases. Source: peripheral blood, taken 28 days after the second AZD1222 dose. The CDR3 DNA sequence: TGTGCCAGCAGCCCCCTGTTGGGAGGGACCTCCTTATTAGATACGCAGTATTTT. It yields the protein CASSPLLGGTSLLDTQYF.